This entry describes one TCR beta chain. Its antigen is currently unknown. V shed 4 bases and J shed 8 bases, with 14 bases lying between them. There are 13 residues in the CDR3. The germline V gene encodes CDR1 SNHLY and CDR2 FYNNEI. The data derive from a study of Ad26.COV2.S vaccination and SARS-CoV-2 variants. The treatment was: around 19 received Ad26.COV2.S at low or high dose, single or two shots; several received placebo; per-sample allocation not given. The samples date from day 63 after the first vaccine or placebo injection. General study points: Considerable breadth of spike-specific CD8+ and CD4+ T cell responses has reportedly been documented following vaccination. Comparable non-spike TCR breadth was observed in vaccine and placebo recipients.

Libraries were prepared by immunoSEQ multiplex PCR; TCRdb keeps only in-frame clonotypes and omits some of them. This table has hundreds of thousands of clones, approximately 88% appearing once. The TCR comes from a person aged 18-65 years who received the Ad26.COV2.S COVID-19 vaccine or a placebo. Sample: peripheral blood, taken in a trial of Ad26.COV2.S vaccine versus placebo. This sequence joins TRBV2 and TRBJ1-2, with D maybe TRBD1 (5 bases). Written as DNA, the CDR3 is TGTGCCAGCAGTGCTCAGGGATTTTACGGCTACACCTTC. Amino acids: CASSAQGFYGYTF.